The T cell receptor (beta chain) under discussion was sequenced for a study of blood T cell repertoires in COVID-19. V lost 1 base, J lost 0 bases, and 11 bases stayed unmatched. The CDR3 is made up of 18 amino acids. Germline CDR1 and CDR2: LGHDT and YNNKEL (reference sequence). Generated by immunoSEQ multiplex PCR, the TCRdb table keeps only in-frame clones and is missing some. The sample consists of 330,000 or so clones, about 88% of them appearing once. Allocation to cohorts depended on clinical history reported by the participants. This TCR derives from a woman aged 30 to 39 who had recovered from COVID-19. Sequences were obtained from PBMCs or T cells enriched from blood (not recorded which). J is TRBJ1-1 and V is TRBV3-1 (or the pseudogene TRBV3-2), with 7 nucleotides matching TRBD1. CDR3 loop: CASSQGRLRGEMNTEAFF. The CDR3 DNA is TGTGCCAGCAGCCAAGGTAGGCTCAGGGGGGAGATGAACACTGAAGCTTTCTTT.